This entry concerns a single T cell receptor (beta chain). Antigen specificity is unknown. The V and J ends lost 7 bases and 4 bases respectively, with 11 bases between them. From germline, CDR1 is SNHLY and CDR2 FYNNEI. The CDR3 is 13 residues long. The source of the sample is a study of T cell responses to AZD1222 COVID-19 vaccine. General study findings and limits: Dominant at 160-218 and 743-854, vaccine-associated CD4 TCRs also spanned spike. Most donors were white British and more were female, and clonal diversity was possibly underestimated. Samples come after the peak T cell response, not at day 14.

The assay was immunoSEQ multiplex PCR, and TCRdb's table has in-frame clones only and misses some. The sample carries some 140,000 clones, over 85% recorded once. The chain employs TRBV2 and TRBJ1-5, with D possibly being TRBD1 (5 bases). This receptor was obtained from an adult who received the AZD1222 COVID-19 vaccine. Here the sequenced sample was peripheral blood, taken 28 days after the second AZD1222 dose. The CDR3 loop is CASMGERNQPQHF. The DNA of the CDR3 is TGTGCCAGCATGGGGGAGAGGAATCAGCCCCAGCATTTT. The full variable domain, its missing parts supplied by reference TRBV2 and TRBJ1-5, is EPEVTQTPSHQVTQMGQEVILRCVPISNHLYFYWYRQILGQKVEFLVSFYNNEISEKSEIFDDQFSVERPDGSNFTLKIRSTKLEDSAMYFCASMGERNQPQHFGDGTRLSIL.